This entry lists 10 T cell receptor beta chains sequenced from one sample in a study of Graves' ophthalmopathy and Graves' hyperthyroidism. The authors amplified TCR beta CDR3 regions, and they did so from RNA transcripts for repertoire sequencing. The first-round RT-PCR employed HTBI primers together with the Qiagen OneStep RT-PCR kit. A multiplex PCR was then performed as the second round. Each CDR3 protein gets one entry after TCRdb re-called the multiplex PCR reads with MiXCR. The table has hundreds of thousands of distinct CDR3 sequences, around 20% seen once. Sequenced material: peripheral blood. The receptors here all came from a woman under 30 with stable Graves' hyperthyroidism.

With respect to this clonotype: Possible read error: a much larger clone is one base away. The chain couples TRBV12-3 or TRBV12-4 to TRBJ2-2, with 10 nucleotides matching TRBD2. This CDR3 comprises 14 residues. CDR3 region: CASSLLAGAGELSF. The CDR3 coding sequence is TGTGCCAGCAGTTTACTAGCGGGAGCCGGGGAGCTGTCTTTT.

This clonotype was counted many times. The chain joins TRBV12-3 or TRBV12-4 to TRBJ1-1, with a tentative D call TRBD1 (6 bases). The V gene lost 6 bases and the J gene lost 10 bases, with 15 bases spanning the gap. The CDR3 length is 12 residues. Here the CDR3 DNA reads TGTGCCAGCAGCTCAGGGGAGTTAGGAGCTTTCTTT. It codes for CASSSGELGAFF.

J is TRBJ2-5 and V is TRBV6-1, with TRBD1 identical over 10 bases. V was clipped by 7 bases and J by 5 bases; unmatched bases: 10. Germline values: CDR1 MNHNS, CDR2 SASEGT. The CDR3 has 15 residues. CDR3 coding DNA: TGTGCCAGCATGCGGACAGGGGGTGCCGTCGAGACCCAGTACTTC. Translating gives CASMRTGGAVETQYF.

This clonotype was counted many times. CDR3 nucleotide sequence: TGTGCCAGCAGCTTTGGAGTGACCACTGAAGCTTTCTTT. It yields the protein CASSFGVTTEAFF. This chain links TRBV7-2 with TRBJ1-1; unclear D gene. This CDR3 region has 13 residues. Germline V gene sequence: CDR1 SGHTA, CDR2 FQGNSA. V dropped 3 bases and J dropped 4 bases, with 9 bases sitting between them.

At least ten counts were recorded for this clonotype. The chain combines TRBV5-1 with TRBJ2-7; 7 positions agree with TRBD2. The germline gives CDR1 SGHRS, CDR2 YFSETQ. The V segment lost 0 bases and the J segment 5 bases; nucleotides outside the gene matches: 5. The CDR3 has 14 residues. DNA of the CDR3: TGCGCCAGCAGCTTGGGTAGACTAGCTGACGAGCAGTACTTC. Translated, it gives CASSLGRLADEQYF. Full variable domain (missing parts from reference TRBV5-1 and TRBJ2-7): KAGVTQTPRYLIKTRGQQVTLSCSPISGHRSVSWYQQTPGQGLQFLFEYFSETQRNKGNFPGRFSGRQFSNSRSEMNVSTLELGDSALYLCASSLGRLADEQYFGPGTRLTVT.

This clonotype showed up many times. V usage is TRBV28 and J usage is TRBJ2-7; tentatively, D is TRBD1 or TRBD2 (5 bases each). Germline V gene data show CDR1 as MDHEN and CDR2 as SYDVKM. The CDR3 extends over 14 amino acids. Trimming pared 3 bases from V and 0 bases from J, leaving 9 bases between. The CDR3 is CASSFYGGSYEQYF. The DNA for the CDR3 is TGTGCCAGCAGTTTTTATGGGGGCTCCTACGAGCAGTACTTC.

This clonotype was seen many times. The chain is built from TRBV12-3 or TRBV12-4 and TRBJ1-1; 9 nucleotides align to TRBD1. CDR3 size: 14 residues. The trim removed 6 bases at V and 5 bases at J, leaving 7 bases unmatched. The CDR3 is CASRLTGGGTEAFF. The CDR3 region has the DNA TGTGCCAGCAGGCTTACAGGGGGCGGAACTGAAGCTTTCTTT.

This clonotype has a count of ten or more. This chain links TRBV5-8 with TRBJ2-5, with a weak D call TRBD1 (5 bases). V was shortened by 5 bases and J by 1 base, with 15 bases between the two germline ends. The CDR3 has 15 amino acids. Germline-derived CDR1 and CDR2 are SGHTS and YDEGEE. For the CDR3, the DNA is TGTGCCAGCAGGGCCAGGGTCCCCCCCCAAGAGACCCAGTACTTC. It encodes CASRARVPPQETQYF.

Written as DNA, the CDR3 is TGTGCCAGCAGTTTTCTAGCGGTAGGTTTGGAGACCCAGTACTTC. Its protein is CASSFLAVGLETQYF. This rearrangement joins TRBV6-5 to TRBJ2-5; 7 bases are a match to TRBD2. CDR1 and CDR2 from the germline V gene are MNHEY and SVGAGI. The junction had 10 bases not matched to a gene; V was cut back by 4 bases and J by 5 bases. The CDR3 extends over 15 amino acids.

This clonotype has a count of ten or more. The chain carries TRBV2 and TRBJ2-7; 11 bases map to TRBD2. Germline CDR1 is SNHLY and CDR2 is FYNNEI. This CDR3 region has 13 residues. J lost 9 bases, V lost 6 bases, and 7 bases had no gene match. CDR3 DNA sequence: TGTGCCAGCAGCTACGGGACTAGCGGATGGCAGTACTTC. Protein product: CASSYGTSGWQYF.